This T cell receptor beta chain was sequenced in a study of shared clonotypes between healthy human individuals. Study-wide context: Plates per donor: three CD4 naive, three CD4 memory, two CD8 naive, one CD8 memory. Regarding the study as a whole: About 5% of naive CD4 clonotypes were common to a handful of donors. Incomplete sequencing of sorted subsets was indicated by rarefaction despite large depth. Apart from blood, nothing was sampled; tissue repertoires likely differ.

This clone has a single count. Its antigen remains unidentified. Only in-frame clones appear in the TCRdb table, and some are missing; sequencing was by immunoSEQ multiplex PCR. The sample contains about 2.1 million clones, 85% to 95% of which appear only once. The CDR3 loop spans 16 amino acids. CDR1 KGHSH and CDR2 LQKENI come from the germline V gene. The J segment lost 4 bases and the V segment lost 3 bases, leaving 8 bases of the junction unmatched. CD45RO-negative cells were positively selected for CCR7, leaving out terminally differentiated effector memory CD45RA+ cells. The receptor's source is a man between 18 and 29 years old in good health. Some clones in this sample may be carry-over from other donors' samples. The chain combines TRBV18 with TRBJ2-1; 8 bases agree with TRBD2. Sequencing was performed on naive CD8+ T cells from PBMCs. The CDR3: CASSPEGLAGYNEQFF. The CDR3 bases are TGTGCCAGCTCACCCGAAGGCCTAGCGGGTTACAATGAGCAGTTCTTC.